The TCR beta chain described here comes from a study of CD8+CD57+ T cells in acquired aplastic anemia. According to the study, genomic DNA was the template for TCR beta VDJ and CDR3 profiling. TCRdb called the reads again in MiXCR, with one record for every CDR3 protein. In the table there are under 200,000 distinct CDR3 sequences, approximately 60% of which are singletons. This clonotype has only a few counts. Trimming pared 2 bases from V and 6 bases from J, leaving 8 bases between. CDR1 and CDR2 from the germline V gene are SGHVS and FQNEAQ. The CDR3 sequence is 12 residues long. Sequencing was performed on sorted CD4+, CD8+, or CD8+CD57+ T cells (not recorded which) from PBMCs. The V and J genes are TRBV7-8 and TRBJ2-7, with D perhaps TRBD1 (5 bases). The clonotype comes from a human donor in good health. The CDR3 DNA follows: TGTGCCAGCAGCTTAAATGGGGCCGAGCAGTACTTC. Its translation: CASSLNGAEQYF.